This T cell receptor (beta chain) was captured in a study of OX40 agonist ivuxolimab in advanced cancers. Background on the study: The group had a mean age of around 64 years, ranged from roughly 23 to 90, and was around 86% male.

The protocol was immunoSEQ multiplex PCR, while the TCRdb copy is restricted to in-frame clones and leaves out a portion. The sample shows some 50,000 clones, approximately 83% of them seen only once. The CDR3 consists of 15 residues. Germline lookup yields CDR1 SGDLS and CDR2 YYNGEE. V lost 0 bases and J lost 4, with 13 bases in between. As concerns this clone: The antigen is not known.

Notes on the study in general: CD8+ T cells were the subset that, on average, had more expanded clones than CD4+.

Sequencing was performed on CD4+ or CD8+ T cells sorted from blood, taken in a trial of the OX40 agonist ivuxolimab. The source is an adult with an advanced solid tumor such as melanoma, head and neck, liver or kidney cancer. The chain links TRBV9 to TRBJ1-1, with D possibly matching TRBD1 (5 bases). The CDR3 here is CASSVAGFGTTEAFF. As DNA, the CDR3 is TGTGCCAGCAGCGTAGCTGGGTTTGGGACCACTGAAGCTTTCTTT.